A selection of T cell receptor beta chains follows, all from one sample in a study of T-cell reconstitution after alpha-beta-depleted transplantation in children. Each CDR3 protein is one row after TCRdb ran MiXCR on the PCR reads. Among about 600,000 distinct CDR3 sequences, under 30% were seen once, and the ten largest hold 13% to 15%. The input for sequencing was PBMCs, mostly from graft donor cells, taken 360 days after TCRalphabeta/CD19-depleted stem cell transplant. Source of these receptors: a boy under two years old who had a stem cell transplant for acute myeloid leukemia, so the T cells may come from the graft donor. The CDR3 runs from the conserved cysteine through the conserved F or W. D genes are given only for firm matches. Clone size is not always given. Where it is, it says once, few, many or a class for expanded clones.

cdr3_aa	cdr3_nt	clone_size	d_call	v_call	j_call	cdr3_length
CSARAGGDGYTF	TGCAGCGCTAGGGCAGGGGGGGATGGCTACACCTTC	.	TRBD1	TRBV29-1	TRBJ1-2	12
CASSGGGGNQPQHF	TGTGCCAGCAGTGGAGGAGGCGGCAATCAGCCCCAGCATTTT	few	.	TRBV25-1	TRBJ1-5	14
CASSLFRTGAIYGYTF	TGTGCCAGCAGCTTGTTTAGGACAGGGGCTATCTATGGCTACACCTTC	.	TRBD1	TRBV5-5	TRBJ1-2	16
CASSEIYRGRQETQYF	TGTGCCAGCAGTGAGATATACAGGGGCCGGCAAGAGACCCAGTACTTC	.	TRBD1	TRBV25-1	TRBJ2-5	16
CASSSKDTGFEQYF	TGTGCCAGCAGCTCTAAGGACACAGGTTTCGAGCAGTACTTC	.	.	TRBV7-9	TRBJ2-7	14
CATSSDGLEDTQYF	TGTGCCACCAGCAGTGACGGACTAGAAGATACGCAGTATTTT	.	TRBD2	TRBV15	TRBJ2-3	14
CASRGGLLRDSPLHF	TGTGCCAGCCGCGGGGGCCTCTTAAGGGATTCACCCCTCCACTTT	.	.	TRBV12-3/TRBV12-4	TRBJ1-6	15
CSARDRRTGNTEAFF	TGCAGTGCTAGAGATAGGCGAACAGGGAACACTGAAGCTTTCTTT	.	.	TRBV20-1	TRBJ1-1	15
CASSPRTGLADTQYF	TGTGCCAGCAGCCCACGGACAGGGCTCGCAGATACGCAGTATTTT	many	TRBD1	TRBV11-2	TRBJ2-3	15
CASSQAPGGSADTQYF	TGCGCCAGCAGCCAGGCCCCAGGGGGCAGCGCAGATACGCAGTATTTT	.	TRBD1	TRBV4-3	TRBJ2-3	16
CASSLSPGAGGYTF	TGTGCCAGCAGCCTCTCGCCGGGCGCGGGGGGCTACACCTTC	.	.	TRBV7-3	TRBJ1-2	14
CASSFTGEGEKLFF	TGTGCCAGCAGTTTTACAGGGGAGGGGGAAAAACTGTTTTTT	.	TRBD1	TRBV12-3/TRBV12-4	TRBJ1-4	14
CSAKANGGDYNEQFF	TGCAGTGCCAAGGCTAACGGGGGGGACTACAATGAGCAGTTCTTC	many	TRBD2	TRBV20-1	TRBJ2-1	15